This TCR beta chain appears in the sequencing data of a study of blood T cells in healthy people across ages. A second PCR of roughly 6 to 12 cycles used a sample-barcoded 5' primer and a J-beta primer mix. TCRdb itself ran the 5' RACE reads through MiXCR, one entry per CDR3 protein. The table has 1.5 million to 2 million distinct CDR3 sequences, 39% seen once. This clonotype was picked up a small number of times. Isolated per sample were at least 7 million PBMCs. The origin of this receptor is a human donor in good health. Sample: blood.

CDR3 coding DNA: TGTGCCACCGTTACGGGGAGTGTGGGCAATGAGCAGTTCTTC. Translated, it gives CATVTGSVGNEQFF. This chain links TRBV28 with TRBJ2-1, with a weak D call TRBD2 (5 bases). This CDR3 has 14 residues. Germline V gene data show CDR1 as MDHEN and CDR2 as SYDVKM. V was clipped by 10 bases and J by 6 bases, with 19 bases between them.